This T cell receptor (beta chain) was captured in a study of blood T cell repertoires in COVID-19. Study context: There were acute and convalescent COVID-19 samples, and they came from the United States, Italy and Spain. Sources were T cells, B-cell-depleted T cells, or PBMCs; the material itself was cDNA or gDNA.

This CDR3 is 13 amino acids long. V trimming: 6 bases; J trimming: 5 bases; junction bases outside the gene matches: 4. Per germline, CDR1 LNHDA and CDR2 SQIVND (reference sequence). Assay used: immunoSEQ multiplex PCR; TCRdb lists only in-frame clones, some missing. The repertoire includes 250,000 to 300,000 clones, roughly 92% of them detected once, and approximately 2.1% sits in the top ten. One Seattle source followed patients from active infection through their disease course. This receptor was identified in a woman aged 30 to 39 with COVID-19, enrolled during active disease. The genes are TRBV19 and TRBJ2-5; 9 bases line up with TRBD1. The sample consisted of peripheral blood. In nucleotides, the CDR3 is TGTGCCAGTAGACGGACAGGGGCCGAGACCCAGTACTTC. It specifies CASRRTGAETQYF.